The 19 T cell receptor beta chains given below trace back to one sample, sequenced in a study of blood T cell repertoires in COVID-19. Clones were sequenced by immunoSEQ multiplex PCR, and TCRdb holds only the in-frame ones, with some missing. The top ten clones hold roughly 1.4% of a sample with about 140,000 clones, around nine tenths of them seen once. The sequenced sample consisted of peripheral blood. Receptors originate from a woman aged 55-75 years with acute or convalescent COVID-19.

V and J are TRBV5-5 and TRBJ1-5, with TRBD1 matching over 7 bases. The CDR3 runs to 16 residues. Germline lookup yields CDR1 SGHKS and CDR2 YYEKEE (reference sequence). With 4 bases clipped from V and 3 bases from J, the junction kept 10 bases outside the gene matches. The CDR3 bases are TGTGCCAGCAGCAAACGGGACAGCCCCTTCAATCAGCCCCAGCATTTT. Its protein product is CASSKRDSPFNQPQHF.

The chain combines TRBV9 with TRBJ1-4; TRBD1 matches 11 bases. In germline, CDR1 is SGDLS, CDR2 YYNGEE. The length of the CDR3 is 16 residues. V was pared by 0 bases and J by 6 bases, with 4 bases of the junction left unmatched. The CDR3 DNA follows: TGTGCCAGCAGCGTAGCGGGGACAGGGGGTTATGAAAAACTGTTTTTT. This gives the protein CASSVAGTGGYEKLFF.

CDR3 region: CASTYTLSAGGYEQYF. The DNA for the CDR3 is TGTGCCAGCACCTACACTCTGTCTGCGGGGGGCTACGAGCAGTACTTC. The chain couples TRBV28 to TRBJ2-7, with 8 bases matching TRBD2. The J segment lost 3 bases and the V segment lost 7 bases, leaving 14 bases of the junction unmatched. This CDR3 is 16 amino acids long. CDR1 MDHEN and CDR2 SYDVKM come from the germline V gene.

This clone was seen a single time. The chain uses TRBV5-1 and TRBJ2-2; D perhaps matches TRBD1 (5 bases). The V end lost 4 bases, the J end lost 4 bases, and 11 bases lay between the germline ends. CDR3 size: 14 residues. Germline CDR1 and CDR2: SGHRS and YFSETQ. The CDR3, as DNA: TGCGCCAGCAGCCTTGACAGCCCCACCGGGGAGCTGTTTTTT. Its protein is CASSLDSPTGELFF. The variable domain in full, with the rest retrieved from reference TRBV5-1 and TRBJ2-2, is KAGVTQTPRYLIKTRGQQVTLSCSPISGHRSVSWYQQTPGQGLQFLFEYFSETQRNKGNFPGRFSGRQFSNSRSEMNVSTLELGDSALYLCASSLDSPTGELFFGEGSRLTVL.

This chain joins TRBV6-5 and TRBJ2-7; D is perhaps TRBD1 (6 bases). The germline CDR1 and CDR2 sequences are MNHEY and SVGAGI. This CDR3 has 13 residues. V was cut by 8 bases and J by 2 bases, with 13 bases left in between. The CDR3 spells CASRRTATYEQYF. The CDR3 coding sequence is TGTGCCAGCCGAAGGACAGCCACCTACGAGCAGTACTTC.

V is TRBV7-9 and J is TRBJ2-3; maybe TRBD1 (5 bases). The V gene lost 2 bases and the J gene lost 2 bases, with 11 bases spanning the gap. The germline gives CDR1 SEHNR, CDR2 FQNEAQ (reference sequence). The length of the CDR3 is 15 residues. CDR3 protein: CASSLFQGSTDTQYF. CDR3 nucleotides: TGTGCCAGCAGCTTATTTCAGGGATCCACAGATACGCAGTATTTT.

J is TRBJ2-1 and V is TRBV7-2; 9 bases match TRBD1. This CDR3 has 15 residues. The trim removed 4 bases at V and 2 bases at J, leaving 3 bases unmatched. Germline V gene sequence: CDR1 SGHTA, CDR2 FQGNSA. CDR3 in DNA: TGTGCCAGCAGCTCCGACAGGGGGACCTACAATGAGCAGTTCTTC. Translation gives CASSSDRGTYNEQFF.

The rearrangement joins TRBV18 to TRBJ2-3; D remains ambiguous. V gave up 4 bases and J gave up 0 bases, with 8 bases separating them. The germline gives CDR1 KGHSH, CDR2 LQKENI. CDR3 length equals 14 residues. CDR3 sequence reads: CASSHPQSTDTQYF. CDR3 nucleotide sequence: TGTGCCAGCTCACACCCACAGAGCACAGATACGCAGTATTTT. The entire variable domain, with the rest obtained from reference TRBV18 and TRBJ2-3, is as follows: NAGVMQNPRHLVRRRGQEARLRCSPMKGHSHVYWYRQLPEEGLKFMVYLQKENIIDESGMPKERFSAEFPKEGPSILRIQQVVRGDSAAYFCASSHPQSTDTQYFGPGTRLTVL.

The rearrangement uses TRBV11-2 and TRBJ2-3; TRBD2 matches at 9 bases. The CDR3 contains 19 residues. Per germline, CDR1 SGHAT and CDR2 FQNNGV. V trimming: 5 bases; J trimming: 0 bases; junction bases outside the gene matches: 15. The CDR3 spells CASSLNPPSSGASTDTQYF. DNA for the CDR3: TGTGCCAGCAGCCTCAATCCCCCCTCTAGCGGGGCTAGCACAGATACGCAGTATTTT.

This clone was detected only once. The chain uses TRBV28 and TRBJ1-1, with D uncertain. This CDR3 is built from 12 residues. The V gene lost 6 bases and the J gene lost 5 bases, with 10 bases spanning the gap. Germline values: CDR1 MDHEN, CDR2 SYDVKM. CDR3 bases: TGTGCCAGCAGGTACGGGAGTACTGAAGCTTTCTTT. This translates into CASRYGSTEAFF.

The chain carries TRBV10-3 and TRBJ2-2; 10 nucleotides agree with TRBD1. Germline V gene lookup returns CDR1 ENHRY and CDR2 SYGVKD. The junction had 15 bases not matched to a gene; V was cut back by 3 bases and J by 2 bases. The CDR3 runs 20 residues. DNA of the CDR3: TGTGCCATCAGTGACCAACCAACCCCACGACAGGGGGCAAACACCGGGGAGCTGTTTTTT. Protein product: CAISDQPTPRQGANTGELFF.

The chain links TRBV11-3 to TRBJ2-1; 11 nucleotides align to TRBD2. Trimming cost V 5 bases and J 5 bases; bases outside gene matches: 11. Per the germline V gene, CDR1 is SGHNT and CDR2 is YENEEA. The CDR3 spans 17 residues. The DNA of the CDR3 is TGTGCCAGCAGCCTCGGGCTAGCGGGGGGTTGGGACAATGAGCAGTTCTTC. Encoded protein: CASSLGLAGGWDNEQFF.

The V gene is TRBV19, the J gene TRBJ1-5; D not resolved. Trimming took 1 base from V and 3 from J, leaving 7 bases between them. The CDR3 is 14 amino acids. Germline V gives CDR1 LNHDA, CDR2 SQIVND (reference sequence). Written as DNA, the CDR3 is TGTGCCAGTAGTATAGGAAGCGCCAATCAGCCCCAGCATTTT. Translation gives CASSIGSANQPQHF.

The V call is TRBV3-1 (or the pseudogene TRBV3-2), the J call TRBJ1-2; D is unresolved. CDR1 and CDR2 from the germline V gene are LGHDT and YNNKEL (reference sequence). This CDR3 comprises 13 residues. V dropped 1 base and J dropped 8 bases, with 11 bases sitting between them. CDR3 sequence reads: CASSQGVGVGYTF. CDR3 DNA: TGTGCCAGCAGCCAAGGGGTAGGAGTGGGCTACACCTTC.

The V gene is TRBV6-5, the J gene TRBJ1-2, with a tentative D call TRBD1 (6 bases). Trimming took off 6 bases at V and 3 bases at J, with 14 bases between the two ends. CDR3 length equals 14 residues. The germline gives CDR1 MNHEY, CDR2 SVGAGI. The CDR3 bases are TGTGCCAGCAGCCTGGGGGGGGGCGACTATGGCTACACCTTC. It encodes CASSLGGGDYGYTF.

V is TRBV12-3 or TRBV12-4 and J is TRBJ2-5; TRBD1 might be the D (5 bases). CDR3 length: 13 residues. V lost 5 bases and J lost 4, with 11 bases in between. The CDR3: CASSAGHVETQYF. The CDR3 DNA follows: TGTGCCAGCAGTGCCGGACATGTAGAGACCCAGTACTTC.

V is TRBV9 and J is TRBJ2-2; 12 positions match TRBD2. CDR3 length: 18 residues. V lost 4 bases, J lost 0 bases, and 7 bases stayed unmatched. The germline V gene encodes CDR1 SGDLS and CDR2 YYNGEE. Here the CDR3 reads CASSSGLAGSSNTGELFF. In DNA, the CDR3 is TGTGCCAGCAGCTCTGGACTAGCGGGGAGCTCGAACACCGGGGAGCTGTTTTTT.

The chain combines TRBV5-1 with TRBJ1-2, with D possibly being TRBD1 (6 bases). In germline, CDR1 is SGHRS, CDR2 YFSETQ. The CDR3 is 13 amino acids. The germline V and J ends were trimmed by 0 bases and 7 bases, with 10 bases remaining between them. The CDR3, as DNA: TGCGCCAGCAGCTTGGACAGGGTGGCTGGCTACACCTTC. Translated, it gives CASSLDRVAGYTF. Full variable domain (missing parts from reference TRBV5-1 and TRBJ1-2): KAGVTQTPRYLIKTRGQQVTLSCSPISGHRSVSWYQQTPGQGLQFLFEYFSETQRNKGNFPGRFSGRQFSNSRSEMNVSTLELGDSALYLCASSLDRVAGYTFGSGTRLTVV.

This clone was observed once. The gene calls are TRBV3-1 (or the pseudogene TRBV3-2) and TRBJ1-6, with D unclear. The CDR3 runs 14 residues. Germline V gives CDR1 LGHDT, CDR2 YNNKEL (reference sequence). V gave up 6 bases and J gave up 0 bases, with 6 bases separating them. CDR3 in DNA: TGTGCCAGCAGTTTTAGCTCCTATAATTCACCCCTCCACTTT. It codes for CASSFSSYNSPLHF.